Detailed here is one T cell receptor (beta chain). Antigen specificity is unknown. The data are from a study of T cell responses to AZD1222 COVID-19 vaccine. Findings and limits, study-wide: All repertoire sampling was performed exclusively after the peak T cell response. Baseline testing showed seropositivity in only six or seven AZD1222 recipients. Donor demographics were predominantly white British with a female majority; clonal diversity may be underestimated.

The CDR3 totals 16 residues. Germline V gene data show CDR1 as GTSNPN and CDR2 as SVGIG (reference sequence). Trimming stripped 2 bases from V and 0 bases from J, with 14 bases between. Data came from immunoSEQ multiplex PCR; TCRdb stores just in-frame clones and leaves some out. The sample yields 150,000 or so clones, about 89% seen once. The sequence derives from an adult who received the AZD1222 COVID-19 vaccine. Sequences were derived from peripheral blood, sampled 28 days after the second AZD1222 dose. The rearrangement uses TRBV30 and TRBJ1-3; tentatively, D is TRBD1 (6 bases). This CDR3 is CAWSKGGFSSGNTIYF. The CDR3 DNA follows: TGTGCCTGGAGTAAGGGGGGTTTCTCCTCTGGAAACACCATATATTTT.